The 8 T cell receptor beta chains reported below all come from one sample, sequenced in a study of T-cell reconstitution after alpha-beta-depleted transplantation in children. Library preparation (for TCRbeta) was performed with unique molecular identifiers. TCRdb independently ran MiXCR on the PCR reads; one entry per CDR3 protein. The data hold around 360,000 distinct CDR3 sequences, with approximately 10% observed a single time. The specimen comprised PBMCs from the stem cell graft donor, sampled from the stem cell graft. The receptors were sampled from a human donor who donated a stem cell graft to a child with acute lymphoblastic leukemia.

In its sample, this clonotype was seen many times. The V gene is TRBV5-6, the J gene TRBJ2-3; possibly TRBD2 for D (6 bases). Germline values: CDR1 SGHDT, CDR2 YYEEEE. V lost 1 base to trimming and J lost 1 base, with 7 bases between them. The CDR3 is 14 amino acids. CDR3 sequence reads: CASSLWRGTDTQYF. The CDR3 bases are TGTGCCAGCAGCTTGTGGAGGGGCACAGATACGCAGTATTTT.

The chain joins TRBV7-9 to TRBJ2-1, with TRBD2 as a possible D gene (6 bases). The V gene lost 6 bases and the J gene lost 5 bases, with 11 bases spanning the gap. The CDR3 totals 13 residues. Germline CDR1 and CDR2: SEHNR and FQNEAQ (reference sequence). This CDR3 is CASRAIADNEQFF. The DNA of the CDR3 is TGTGCCAGCAGAGCAATAGCGGACAATGAGCAGTTCTTC. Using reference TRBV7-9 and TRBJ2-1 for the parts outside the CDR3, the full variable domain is DTGVSQNPRHKITKRGQNVTFRCDPISEHNRLYWYRQTLGQGPEFLTYFQNEAQLEKSRLLSDRFSAERPKGSFSTLEIQRTEQGDSAMYLCASRAIADNEQFFGPGTRLTVL.

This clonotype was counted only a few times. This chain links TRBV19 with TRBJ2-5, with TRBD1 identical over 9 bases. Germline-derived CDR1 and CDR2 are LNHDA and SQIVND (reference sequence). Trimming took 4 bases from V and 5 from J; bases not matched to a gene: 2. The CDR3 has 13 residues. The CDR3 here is CASSTTGGETQYF. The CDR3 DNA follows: TGTGCCAGTAGTACGACAGGGGGGGAGACCCAGTACTTC.

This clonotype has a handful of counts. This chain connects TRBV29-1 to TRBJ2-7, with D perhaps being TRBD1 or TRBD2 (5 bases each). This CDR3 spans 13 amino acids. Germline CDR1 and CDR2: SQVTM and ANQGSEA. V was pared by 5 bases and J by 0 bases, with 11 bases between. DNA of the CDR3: TGCAGCGTTACCCGGGACCCCTCCTACGAGCAGTACTTC. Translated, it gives CSVTRDPSYEQYF.

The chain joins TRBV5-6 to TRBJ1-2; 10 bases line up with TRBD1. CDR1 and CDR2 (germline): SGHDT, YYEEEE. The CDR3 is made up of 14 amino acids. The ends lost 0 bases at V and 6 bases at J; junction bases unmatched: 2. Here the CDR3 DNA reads TGTGCCAGCAGCTTGGGTGGACAGGGGGATGGCTACACCTTC. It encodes CASSLGGQGDGYTF.

CDR3 amino acids: CASSYREKWYEQYF. The CDR3 nucleotides are TGTGCCAGCAGCTACAGGGAAAAATGGTACGAGCAGTACTTC. The genes are TRBV7-8 and TRBJ2-7; a weak D match, TRBD1 (6 bases). The CDR3 runs 14 residues. Per the germline V gene, CDR1 is SGHVS and CDR2 is FQNEAQ. V lost 4 bases to trimming and J lost 4 bases, with 14 bases between them.

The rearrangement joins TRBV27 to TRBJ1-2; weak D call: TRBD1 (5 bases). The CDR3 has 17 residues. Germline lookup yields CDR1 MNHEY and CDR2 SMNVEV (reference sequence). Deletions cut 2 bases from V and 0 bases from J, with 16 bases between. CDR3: CASSLSGLGPSNYGYTF. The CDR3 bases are TGTGCCAGCAGTTTAAGTGGTTTGGGGCCATCTAACTATGGCTACACCTTC.

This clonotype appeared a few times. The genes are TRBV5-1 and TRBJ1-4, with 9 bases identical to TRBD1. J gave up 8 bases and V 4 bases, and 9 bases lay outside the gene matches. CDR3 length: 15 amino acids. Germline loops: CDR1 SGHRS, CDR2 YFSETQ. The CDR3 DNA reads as TGCGCCAGCAGCCCCTGGACAGGGGACGGCGAAAAACTGTTTTTT. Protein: CASSPWTGDGEKLFF.